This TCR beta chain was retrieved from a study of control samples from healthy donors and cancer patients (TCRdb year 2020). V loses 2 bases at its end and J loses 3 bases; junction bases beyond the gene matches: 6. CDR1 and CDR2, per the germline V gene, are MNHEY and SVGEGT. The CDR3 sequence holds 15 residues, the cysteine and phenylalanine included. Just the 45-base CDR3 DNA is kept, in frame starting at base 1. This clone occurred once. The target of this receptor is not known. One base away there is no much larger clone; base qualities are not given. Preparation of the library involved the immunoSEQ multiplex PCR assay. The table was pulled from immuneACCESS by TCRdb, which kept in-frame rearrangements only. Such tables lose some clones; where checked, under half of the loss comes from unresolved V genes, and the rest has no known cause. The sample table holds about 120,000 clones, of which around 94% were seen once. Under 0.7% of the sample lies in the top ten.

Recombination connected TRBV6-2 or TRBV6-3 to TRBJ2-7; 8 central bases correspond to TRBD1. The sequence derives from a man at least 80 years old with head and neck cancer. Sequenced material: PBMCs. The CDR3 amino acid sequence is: CASSYTGTGGYEQYF. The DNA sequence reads TGTGCCAGCAGTTACACCGGGACAGGAGGCTACGAGCAGTACTTC.